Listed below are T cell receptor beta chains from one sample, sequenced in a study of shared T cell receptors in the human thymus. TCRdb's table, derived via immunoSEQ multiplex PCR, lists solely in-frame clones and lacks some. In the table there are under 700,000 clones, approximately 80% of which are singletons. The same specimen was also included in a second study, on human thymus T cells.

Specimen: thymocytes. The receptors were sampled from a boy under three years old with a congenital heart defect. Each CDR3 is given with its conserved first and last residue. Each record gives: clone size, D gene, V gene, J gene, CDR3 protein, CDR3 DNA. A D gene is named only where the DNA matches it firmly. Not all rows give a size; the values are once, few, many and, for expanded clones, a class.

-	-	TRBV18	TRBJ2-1	CASSPREAAVSYNEQFF	TGTGCCAGCTCACCGAGGGAAGCGGCGGTCTCTTACAATGAGCAGTTCTTC
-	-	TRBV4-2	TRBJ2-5	CASSQEGRHQETQYF	TGTGCCAGCAGCCAAGAGGGGAGACACCAAGAGACCCAGTACTTC
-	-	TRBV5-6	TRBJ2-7	CASSLWASSYEQYF	TGTGCCAGCAGCTTGTGGGCCAGCTCCTACGAGCAGTACTTC
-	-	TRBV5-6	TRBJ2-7	CASSLAARQAPYEQYF	TGTGCCAGCAGCTTGGCCGCCAGACAGGCTCCCTACGAGCAGTACTTC
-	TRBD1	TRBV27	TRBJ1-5	CASSTRQGENQPQHF	TGTGCCAGCAGCACTAGACAGGGTGAGAATCAGCCCCAGCATTTT
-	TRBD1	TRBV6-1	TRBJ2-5	CASSDMLGGQQETQYF	TGTGCCAGCAGTGATATGCTAGGGGGACAGCAAGAGACCCAGTACTTC
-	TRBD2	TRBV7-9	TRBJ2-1	CAMKRGGSSYNEQFF	TGTGCCATGAAAAGGGGCGGGAGCTCCTACAATGAGCAGTTCTTC
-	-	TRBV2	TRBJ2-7	CASSEGRTAFSSYEQYF	TGTGCCAGCAGTGAAGGGCGGACAGCCTTTAGCTCCTACGAGCAGTACTTC
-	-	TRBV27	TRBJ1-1	CASRGSSEAFF	TGTGCCAGCAGGGGCAGCTCTGAAGCTTTCTTT
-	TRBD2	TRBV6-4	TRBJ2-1	CASSEGLAGVNEQFF	TGTGCCAGCAGTGAAGGACTAGCGGGGGTCAATGAGCAGTTCTTC
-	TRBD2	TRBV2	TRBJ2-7	CASKEDSGRVQPYEQYF	TGTGCCAGCAAGGAGGATAGCGGGAGAGTTCAACCCTACGAGCAGTACTTC
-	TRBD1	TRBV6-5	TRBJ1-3	CASSLQGTPGNTIYF	TGTGCCAGCAGTCTACAGGGGACCCCTGGAAACACCATATATTTT
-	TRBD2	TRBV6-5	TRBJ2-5	CASSYSRGSGEETQYF	TGTGCCAGCAGTTACTCGAGAGGTAGCGGGGAAGAGACCCAGTACTTC
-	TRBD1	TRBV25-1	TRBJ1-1	CASSLSGGTDPEAFF	TGTGCCAGCAGTCTGAGCGGCGGGACAGACCCTGAAGCTTTCTTT
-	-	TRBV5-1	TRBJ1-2	CASSLTVRNYGYTF	TGCGCCAGCAGCTTGACGGTTCGAAACTATGGCTACACCTTC
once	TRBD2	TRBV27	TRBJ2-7	CASSCVSGNSYEQYF	TGTGCCAGCAGTTGCGTTAGCGGGAACTCCTACGAGCAGTACTTC
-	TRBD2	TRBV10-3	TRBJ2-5	CAISEPTLAGEGETQYF	TGTGCCATCAGTGAGCCCACCCTAGCGGGAGAGGGGGAGACCCAGTACTTC
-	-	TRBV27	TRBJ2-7	CASSLSGVQEQYF	TGTGCCAGCAGTTTATCCGGGGTACAGGAGCAGTACTTC
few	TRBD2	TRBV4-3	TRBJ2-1	CASSQGPAGGPNEQFF	TGCGCCAGCAGCCAAGGGCCAGCGGGAGGTCCCAATGAGCAGTTCTTC
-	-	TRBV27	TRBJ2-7	CASSPGDNSYEQYF	TGTGCCAGCAGTCCCGGGGACAACTCCTACGAGCAGTACTTC
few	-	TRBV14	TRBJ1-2	CASSQDSLGSGEENYGYTF	TGTGCCAGCAGCCAAGATTCCTTAGGGTCGGGGGAGGAAAACTATGGCTACACCTTC
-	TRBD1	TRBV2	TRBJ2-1	CASSGRQGSYNEQFF	TGTGCCAGCAGTGGTCGACAGGGCTCCTACAATGAGCAGTTCTTC
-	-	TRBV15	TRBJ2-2	CATSGGDSFTGELFF	TGTGCCACCAGCGGAGGGGACAGCTTCACCGGGGAGCTGTTTTTT
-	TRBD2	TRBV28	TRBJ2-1	CASSLRTSGKYNEQFF	TGTGCCAGCAGCCTCAGGACTAGCGGAAAGTACAATGAGCAGTTCTTC
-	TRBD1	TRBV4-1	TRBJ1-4	CASSRHRGPNEKLFF	TGCGCCAGCAGCAGGCACAGGGGCCCTAATGAAAAACTGTTTTTT
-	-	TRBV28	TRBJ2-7	CASSLVPRDYEQYF	TGTGCCAGCAGTTTAGTGCCTCGGGATTACGAGCAGTACTTC
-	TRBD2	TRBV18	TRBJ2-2	CASSPRTSAAGELFF	TGTGCCAGCTCACCTAGGACTAGCGCGGCCGGGGAGCTGTTTTTT
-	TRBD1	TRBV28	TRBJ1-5	CANKGQGIGQPQHF	TGTGCCAACAAGGGACAGGGGATTGGACAGCCCCAGCATTTT
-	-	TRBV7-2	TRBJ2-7	CASSLAPHVVRGSPYEQYF	TGTGCCAGCAGCTTAGCTCCCCACGTCGTCAGGGGTTCCCCCTACGAGCAGTACTTC
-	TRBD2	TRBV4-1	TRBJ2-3	CASSYLAGHGTDTQYF	TGCGCCAGCAGCTACTTAGCGGGCCACGGCACAGATACGCAGTATTTT
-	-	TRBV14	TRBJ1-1	CASSQQDRGDTLVVTEAFF	TGTGCCAGCAGCCAACAAGATCGGGGGGACACGCTGGTGGTCACTGAAGCTTTCTTT
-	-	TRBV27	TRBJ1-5	CASSSAGRNQPQHF	TGTGCCAGCAGTTCCGCAGGGCGGAATCAGCCCCAGCATTTT
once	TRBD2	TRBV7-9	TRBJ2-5	CASRRGGAGASETQYF	TGTGCCAGCAGACGGGGCGGGGCGGGAGCCTCGGAGACCCAGTACTTC
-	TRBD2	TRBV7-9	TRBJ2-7	CASEREAAYEQYF	TGTGCCAGCGAGCGGGAGGCGGCCTACGAGCAGTACTTC
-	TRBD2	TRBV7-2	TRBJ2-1	CASSVWTDLLAGGSEQFF	TGTGCCAGCAGCGTCTGGACAGACCTTCTAGCGGGAGGCAGTGAGCAGTTCTTC
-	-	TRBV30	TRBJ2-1	CAWSGLTNEQFF	TGTGCCTGGAGTGGGCTCACCAATGAGCAGTTCTTC
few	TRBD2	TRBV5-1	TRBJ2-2	CASSLAAGGDTGELFF	TGCGCCAGCAGCTTGGCAGCGGGAGGCGACACCGGGGAGCTGTTTTTT